This entry concerns a single T cell receptor (beta chain). The target antigen is unknown. This specimen belongs to a study of post-analysis software for immune sequencing data. The CDR3 contains 12 residues. V shed 3 bases, J shed 13 bases, and the junction held 8 bases outside the gene matches. Germline V gives CDR1 LNHNV, CDR2 YYDKDF (reference sequence). Prepared TCR beta cDNA libraries contained unique molecular identifiers. A single record per CDR3 protein comes from TCRdb applying MiXCR to the PCR reads. The repertoire holds around 710,000 distinct CDR3 sequences, with roughly 46% as singletons. Study outcomes and limitations: A handful of TRBV segments were significantly more frequent in patients than in controls. TRBV5-6, TRBV5-1 and TRBV20-1 were among these segments. Among multiple sclerosis patients, normalized Chao1 diversity was significantly below that of controls.

Sample: blood. The sequence was obtained from a girl between 5 and 17 years old with multiple sclerosis. The chain employs TRBV15 and TRBJ1-2, with 7 bases matching TRBD1. CDR3 in amino acids: CATSSVTGVCTF. The CDR3 nucleotides read TGTGCCACCAGCAGCGTAACAGGGGTGTGCACCTTC.